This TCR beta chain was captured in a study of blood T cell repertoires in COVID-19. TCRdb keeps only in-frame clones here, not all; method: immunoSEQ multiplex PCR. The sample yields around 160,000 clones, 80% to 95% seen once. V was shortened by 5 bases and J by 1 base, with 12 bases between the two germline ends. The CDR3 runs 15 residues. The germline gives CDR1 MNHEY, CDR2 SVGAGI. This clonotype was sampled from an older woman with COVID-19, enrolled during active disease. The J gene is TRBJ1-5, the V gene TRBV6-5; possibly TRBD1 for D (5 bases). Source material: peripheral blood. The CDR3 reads CASSTRPGSNQPQHF. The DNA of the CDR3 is TGTGCCAGCAGTACCCGCCCAGGGAGCAATCAGCCCCAGCATTTT.